The clone carrying this TCR beta chain has just one count. The antigen is unknown. Use of 60 Vbeta and 13 Jbeta primers characterized the PCR. Only in-frame clones appear in the TCRdb table, and some are missing; sequencing was by immunoSEQ multiplex PCR. The sample yields approximately 70,000 clones, 65% to 75% seen once. V lost 4 bases and J lost 0, with 13 bases in between. CDR3 length: 17 residues. Germline assignment: CDR1 MNHNS and CDR2 SASEGT. These data belong to a study of cytomegalovirus exposure and HLA in healthy donors. Study in general: There were 350 to 400 genotyped donors. Of these, roughly 80% fell in the genetic ancestry cluster associated with self-reported Caucasian donors.

Regarding the study as a whole: Overall, around 160 TCR beta chains were annotated as cytomegalovirus-associated. The authors later found HLA-associated TCR beta chains more clonally expanded than equally common others. CMV antigen specificity of three CMV-associated chains was confirmed in vitro.

The receptor comes from a man aged 35 to 55 in good health and CMV-seropositive. V usage is TRBV6-1 and J usage is TRBJ2-6; D is possibly TRBD2 (6 bases). Specimen: PBMCs. CDR3 region: CASSALASISGANVLTF. CDR3 in DNA: TGTGCCAGCAGTGCCCTAGCGAGTATCTCTGGGGCCAACGTCCTGACTTTC.